This paragraph covers one T cell receptor (beta chain) sequence. Profiling relied on immunoSEQ multiplex PCR, and the TCRdb table lists in-frame clones only, not all of them. The table records fewer than 200,000 clones, 81% of them present only once. This entry is derived from a study of blood T cell repertoires in COVID-19. This CDR3 is built from 14 residues. V lost 7 bases and J lost 1, with 13 bases in between. CDR1 and CDR2 (germline): MNHEY, SVGAGI. This TCR was recovered from a woman at least 80 years old with COVID-19, enrolled during active disease. Sequencing was done on a sample of peripheral blood. This chain links TRBV6-5 with TRBJ2-5; D may be TRBD1 (6 bases). The chain's CDR3 is CASTELGGQETQYF. In nucleotides, the CDR3 is TGTGCCAGCACGGAACTAGGGGGCCAAGAGACCCAGTACTTC.